The rows below give T cell receptor beta chains drawn from one sample of a study of long-term antiretroviral therapy in people with HIV. Profiling relied on immunoSEQ multiplex PCR, and the TCRdb table lists in-frame clones only, not all of them. Among about 39,000 clones listed, roughly 85% were seen once. The source was unsorted PBMCs, collected 3.1 years after starting antiretroviral therapy. The receptors were sampled from a woman aged 45-59 years with HIV. Each CDR3 is given with its conserved first and last residue. The order of the fields is V gene, CDR3 length, J gene, D gene, clone size, CDR3 protein, CDR3 DNA. A D gene is named only where the DNA matches it firmly. Clone size is given for some rows only: seen once, a few or many times, or a class if the clone is expanded.

v_gene: TRBV19
len: 15
j_gene: TRBJ1-5
d_gene: TRBD1
abundance: -
CDR3aa: CASRLGGGTNQPQHF
CDR3nt: TGTGCCAGTAGGCTGGGAGGGGGCACCAATCAGCCCCAGCATTTT

v_gene: TRBV2
len: 15
j_gene: TRBJ1-6
d_gene: -
abundance: few
CDR3aa: CASSYDSSYNSPLHF
CDR3nt: TGTGCCAGCAGTTACGACAGCTCCTATAATTCACCCCTCCACTTT

v_gene: TRBV12-5
len: 13
j_gene: TRBJ2-7
d_gene: TRBD1
abundance: -
CDR3aa: CASGVTGGSEQYF
CDR3nt: TGTGCTAGTGGAGTGACAGGGGGCTCCGAGCAGTACTTC

v_gene: TRBV7-9
len: 12
j_gene: TRBJ1-6
d_gene: -
abundance: -
CDR3aa: CASSAGNSPLHF
CDR3nt: TGTGCCAGCAGCGCAGGGAATTCACCCCTCCACTTT

v_gene: TRBV6-5
len: 16
j_gene: TRBJ2-3
d_gene: TRBD2
abundance: -
CDR3aa: CASSYRWGGGTDTQYF
CDR3nt: TGTGCCAGCAGTTACCGATGGGGGGGAGGCACAGATACGCAGTATTTT

v_gene: TRBV9
len: 14
j_gene: TRBJ2-1
d_gene: -
abundance: -
CDR3aa: CASSVGLGVDEQFF
CDR3nt: TGTGCCAGCAGCGTAGGCTTAGGAGTCGATGAGCAGTTCTTC

v_gene: TRBV27
len: 15
j_gene: TRBJ2-7
d_gene: TRBD2
abundance: -
CDR3aa: CASSPRLAGVYEQYF
CDR3nt: TGTGCCAGCAGTCCACGGTTAGCGGGGGTCTACGAGCAGTACTTC

v_gene: TRBV27
len: 15
j_gene: TRBJ2-7
d_gene: -
abundance: -
CDR3aa: CASSFRGIEDYEQYF
CDR3nt: TGTGCCAGCAGTTTTCGAGGCATTGAAGATTACGAGCAGTACTTC

v_gene: TRBV10-3
len: 13
j_gene: TRBJ2-7
d_gene: TRBD1
abundance: -
CDR3aa: CATRDRAFHEQYF
CDR3nt: TGTGCCACCCGGGACAGGGCATTCCACGAGCAGTACTTC

v_gene: TRBV2
len: 17
j_gene: TRBJ2-5
d_gene: TRBD2
abundance: -
CDR3aa: CASSEASLAGGLETQYF
CDR3nt: TGTGCCAGCAGTGAAGCATCACTAGCGGGGGGTTTAGAGACCCAGTACTTC

v_gene: TRBV11-3
len: 13
j_gene: TRBJ2-2
d_gene: TRBD1
abundance: -
CDR3aa: CASSSRGRGELFF
CDR3nt: TGTGCCAGCAGCTCCAGGGGGCGCGGGGAGCTGTTTTTT

v_gene: TRBV5-1
len: 12
j_gene: TRBJ2-3
d_gene: -
abundance: -
CDR3aa: CASSPPADTQYF
CDR3nt: TGCGCCAGCAGCCCCCCGGCAGATACGCAGTATTTT

v_gene: TRBV12-5
len: 12
j_gene: TRBJ2-5
d_gene: -
abundance: -
CDR3aa: CASGTQQETQYF
CDR3nt: TGTGCTAGTGGTACTCAACAAGAGACCCAGTACTTC

v_gene: TRBV2
len: 12
j_gene: TRBJ2-5
d_gene: -
abundance: -
CDR3aa: CASVRGEETQYF
CDR3nt: TGTGCCAGCGTAAGGGGCGAAGAGACCCAGTACTTC

v_gene: TRBV6-6
len: 14
j_gene: TRBJ2-7
d_gene: -
abundance: -
CDR3aa: CASSYMQGTYEQYF
CDR3nt: TGTGCCAGCAGTTACATGCAGGGGACGTACGAGCAGTACTTC

v_gene: TRBV6-1
len: 14
j_gene: TRBJ1-2
d_gene: TRBD1
abundance: -
CDR3aa: CASSAWTGGYGYTF
CDR3nt: TGTGCCAGCAGTGCTTGGACAGGGGGCTATGGCTACACCTTC

v_gene: TRBV19
len: 17
j_gene: TRBJ1-6
d_gene: TRBD1
abundance: once
CDR3aa: CASSEQGDAAYNSPLHF
CDR3nt: TGTGCCAGTAGTGAACAGGGGGACGCGGCCTATAATTCACCCCTCCACTTT

v_gene: TRBV15
len: 17
j_gene: TRBJ2-5
d_gene: TRBD2
abundance: -
CDR3aa: CATSRDPSGGIQETQYF
CDR3nt: TGTGCCACCAGCAGAGATCCTAGCGGGGGGATCCAAGAGACCCAGTACTTC

v_gene: TRBV5-1
len: 17
j_gene: TRBJ1-6
d_gene: -
abundance: few
CDR3aa: CASSLVSRGTDNSPLHF
CDR3nt: TGCGCCAGCAGCTTGGTGTCGAGGGGTACGGATAATTCACCCCTCCACTTT

v_gene: TRBV9
len: 16
j_gene: TRBJ2-5
d_gene: -
abundance: -
CDR3aa: CASSVASFVRQETQYF
CDR3nt: TGTGCCAGCAGCGTAGCTTCGTTCGTTAGACAAGAGACCCAGTACTTC

v_gene: TRBV28
len: 15
j_gene: TRBJ1-3
d_gene: -
abundance: -
CDR3aa: CASSFRTPSGNTIYF
CDR3nt: TGTGCCAGCAGTTTTAGGACTCCCTCTGGAAACACCATATATTTT

v_gene: TRBV5-1
len: 15
j_gene: TRBJ1-3
d_gene: TRBD1
abundance: -
CDR3aa: CASSSGQGQGNTIYF
CDR3nt: TGCGCCAGCAGCAGTGGACAGGGGCAGGGGAACACCATATATTTT

v_gene: TRBV7-3
len: 15
j_gene: TRBJ2-1
d_gene: -
abundance: -
CDR3aa: CASSLMPGTNNEQFF
CDR3nt: TGTGCCAGCAGCTTAATGCCAGGAACGAACAATGAGCAGTTCTTC

v_gene: TRBV5-6
len: 16
j_gene: TRBJ2-1
d_gene: TRBD2
abundance: -
CDR3aa: CASSLVGGASYNEQFF
CDR3nt: TGTGCCAGCAGCTTGGTCGGGGGGGCCTCGTACAATGAGCAGTTCTTC

v_gene: TRBV5-1
len: 15
j_gene: TRBJ1-2
d_gene: -
abundance: -
CDR3aa: CASSLGFDGNYGYTF
CDR3nt: TGCGCCAGCAGCTTGGGATTCGACGGTAACTATGGCTACACCTTC

v_gene: TRBV5-4
len: 13
j_gene: TRBJ1-2
d_gene: TRBD1
abundance: -
CDR3aa: CASSTGQAYGYTF
CDR3nt: TGTGCTAGCAGCACGGGACAGGCGTATGGCTACACCTTC

v_gene: TRBV19
len: 12
j_gene: TRBJ2-7
d_gene: -
abundance: few
CDR3aa: CASNRLGDEQYF
CDR3nt: TGTGCCAGTAATCGTTTAGGGGACGAGCAGTACTTC

v_gene: TRBV2
len: 15
j_gene: TRBJ1-2
d_gene: TRBD1
abundance: few
CDR3aa: CASSEGTGVGYGYTF
CDR3nt: TGTGCCAGCAGTGAAGGGACAGGGGTCGGATATGGCTACACCTTC

v_gene: TRBV9
len: 16
j_gene: TRBJ2-2
d_gene: TRBD2
abundance: -
CDR3aa: CASSSRTSLNTGELFF
CDR3nt: TGTGCCAGCAGCTCCCGGACTAGCTTAAACACCGGGGAGCTGTTTTTT

v_gene: TRBV18
len: 14
j_gene: TRBJ1-1
d_gene: TRBD1
abundance: once
CDR3aa: CASSPGQGNTEAFF
CDR3nt: TGTGCCAGCTCACCGGGACAGGGGAACACTGAAGCTTTCTTT

v_gene: TRBV29-1
len: 14
j_gene: TRBJ2-5
d_gene: -
abundance: -
CDR3aa: CSVRSGRNQETQYF
CDR3nt: TGCAGCGTTAGGTCGGGACGGAACCAAGAGACCCAGTACTTC

v_gene: TRBV29-1
len: 14
j_gene: TRBJ2-5
d_gene: -
abundance: -
CDR3aa: CSVMGHLSQETQYF
CDR3nt: TGCAGCGTGATGGGACACCTAAGTCAAGAGACCCAGTACTTC

v_gene: TRBV30
len: 17
j_gene: TRBJ2-6
d_gene: -
abundance: -
CDR3aa: CAWSSGTPLSGANVLTF
CDR3nt: TGTGCCTGGAGTTCCGGGACACCCCTCTCTGGGGCCAACGTCCTGACTTTC

v_gene: TRBV15
len: 16
j_gene: TRBJ1-4
d_gene: TRBD1
abundance: -
CDR3aa: CATSRRRQGKGEKLFF
CDR3nt: TGTGCCACCAGCAGACGACGACAGGGAAAGGGGGAAAAACTGTTTTTT

v_gene: TRBV9
len: 15
j_gene: TRBJ2-2
d_gene: -
abundance: -
CDR3aa: CASSPRGSSGGELFF
CDR3nt: TGTGCCAGCAGCCCCCGGGGTAGTTCTGGCGGGGAGCTGTTTTTT

v_gene: TRBV7-9
len: 14
j_gene: TRBJ2-7
d_gene: -
abundance: -
CDR3aa: CASSLPSGGYEQYF
CDR3nt: TGTGCCAGCAGCCTCCCTTCCGGCGGGTACGAGCAGTACTTC

v_gene: TRBV7-6
len: 20
j_gene: TRBJ1-5
d_gene: TRBD1
abundance: -
CDR3aa: CASSLFDGQGPLRGNQPQHF
CDR3nt: TGTGCCAGCAGCTTATTTGATGGACAGGGGCCCCTTCGTGGCAATCAGCCCCAGCATTTT

v_gene: TRBV7-6
len: 13
j_gene: TRBJ1-2
d_gene: -
abundance: -
CDR3aa: CASSPQPYRGYTF
CDR3nt: TGTGCCAGCAGCCCCCAGCCCTATCGGGGCTACACCTTC

v_gene: TRBV7-7
len: 13
j_gene: TRBJ2-5
d_gene: TRBD1
abundance: -
CDR3aa: CASSRDRQETQYF
CDR3nt: TGTGCTAGCAGCCGGGACAGGCAAGAGACCCAGTACTTC

v_gene: TRBV12-5
len: 14
j_gene: TRBJ1-2
d_gene: -
abundance: -
CDR3aa: CASGLAVPGGGYTF
CDR3nt: TGTGCTAGTGGTTTGGCGGTGCCCGGGGGTGGCTACACCTTC

v_gene: TRBV9
len: 19
j_gene: TRBJ2-6
d_gene: -
abundance: -
CDR3aa: CASSVILPGSRSGANVLTF
CDR3nt: TGTGCCAGCAGCGTAATTCTTCCAGGTTCACGCTCTGGGGCCAACGTCCTGACTTTC

v_gene: TRBV7-6
len: 14
j_gene: TRBJ2-3
d_gene: -
abundance: once
CDR3aa: CASSPEHFADTQYF
CDR3nt: TGTGCCAGCAGCCCCGAGCATTTTGCAGATACGCAGTATTTT

v_gene: TRBV5-1
len: 14
j_gene: TRBJ2-3
d_gene: -
abundance: -
CDR3aa: CASSLERVTDTQYF
CDR3nt: TGCGCCAGCAGCTTGGAGAGGGTGACAGATACGCAGTATTTT

v_gene: TRBV19
len: 17
j_gene: TRBJ1-5
d_gene: TRBD1
abundance: -
CDR3aa: CASSPDRGLPNNQPQHF
CDR3nt: TGTGCCAGTAGTCCCGACAGGGGACTCCCAAACAATCAGCCCCAGCATTTT

v_gene: TRBV27
len: 13
j_gene: TRBJ2-7
d_gene: -
abundance: -
CDR3aa: CASSSSDIYEQYF
CDR3nt: TGTGCCAGCAGTTCCTCGGACATCTACGAGCAGTACTTC

v_gene: TRBV21-1
len: 19
j_gene: TRBJ1-6
d_gene: -
abundance: -
CDR3aa: CASSNPRDRGSSYNSPLHF
CDR3nt: TGTGCCAGCAGCAATCCGCGGGACAGGGGGAGCTCCTATAATTCACCCCTCCACTTT

v_gene: TRBV6-1
len: 15
j_gene: TRBJ1-4
d_gene: TRBD1
abundance: -
CDR3aa: CASRINTGGYEKLFF
CDR3nt: TGTGCCAGCAGAATAAACACAGGGGGATATGAAAAACTGTTTTTT

v_gene: TRBV19
len: 13
j_gene: TRBJ1-5
d_gene: -
abundance: few
CDR3aa: CASSRDGNQPQHF
CDR3nt: TGTGCCAGTAGTAGGGATGGGAATCAGCCCCAGCATTTT

v_gene: TRBV7-3
len: 13
j_gene: TRBJ1-1
d_gene: -
abundance: -
CDR3aa: CASSLVVNTEAFF
CDR3nt: TGTGCCAGCAGCTTGGTCGTTAACACTGAAGCTTTCTTT

v_gene: TRBV30
len: 16
j_gene: TRBJ1-2
d_gene: -
abundance: -
CDR3aa: CAWRNYPPRGVYGYTF
CDR3nt: TGTGCCTGGAGAAATTACCCCCCCAGAGGGGTGTATGGCTACACCTTC

v_gene: TRBV4-2
len: 16
j_gene: TRBJ2-1
d_gene: TRBD2
abundance: -
CDR3aa: CASSQDLVAGGPEQFF
CDR3nt: TGTGCCAGCAGCCAAGATTTGGTAGCGGGGGGGCCTGAGCAGTTCTTC